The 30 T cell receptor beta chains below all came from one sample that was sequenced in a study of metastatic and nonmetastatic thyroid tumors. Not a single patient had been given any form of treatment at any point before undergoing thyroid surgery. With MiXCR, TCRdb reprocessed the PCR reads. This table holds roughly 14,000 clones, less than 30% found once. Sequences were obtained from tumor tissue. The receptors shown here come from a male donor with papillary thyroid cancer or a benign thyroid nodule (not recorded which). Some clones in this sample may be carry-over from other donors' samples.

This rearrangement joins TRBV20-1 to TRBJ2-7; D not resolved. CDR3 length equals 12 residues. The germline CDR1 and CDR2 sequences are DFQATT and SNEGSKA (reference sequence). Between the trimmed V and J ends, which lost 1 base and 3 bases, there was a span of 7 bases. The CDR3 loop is CSARVENYEQYF. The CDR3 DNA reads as TGCAGTGCTAGAGTGGAGAACTACGAGCAGTACTTC.

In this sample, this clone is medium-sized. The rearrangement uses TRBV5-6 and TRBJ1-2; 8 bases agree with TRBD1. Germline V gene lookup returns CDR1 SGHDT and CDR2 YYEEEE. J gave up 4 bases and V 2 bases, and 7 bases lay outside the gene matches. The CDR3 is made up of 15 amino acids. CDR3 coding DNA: TGTGCCAGCAGCTTCGGGGACAGGAGCCTCTATGGCTACACCTTC. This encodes CASSFGDRSLYGYTF.

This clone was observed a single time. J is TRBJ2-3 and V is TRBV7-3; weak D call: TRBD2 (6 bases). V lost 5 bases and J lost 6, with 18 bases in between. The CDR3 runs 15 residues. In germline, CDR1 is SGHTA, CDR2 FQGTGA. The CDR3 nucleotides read TGTGCCAGCAGCGGAGGGGCCTTCCTTGGGGATACGCAGTATTTT. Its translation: CASSGGAFLGDTQYF.

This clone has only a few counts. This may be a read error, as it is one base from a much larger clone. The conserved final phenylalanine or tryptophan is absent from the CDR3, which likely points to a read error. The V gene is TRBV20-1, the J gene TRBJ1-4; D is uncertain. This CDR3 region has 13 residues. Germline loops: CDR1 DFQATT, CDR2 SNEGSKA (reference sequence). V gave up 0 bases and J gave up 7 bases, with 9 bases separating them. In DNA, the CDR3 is TGCAGTGCTAGAGATCCGGGAGGTGAAAAACTGTTTGTT. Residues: CSARDPGGEKLFV.

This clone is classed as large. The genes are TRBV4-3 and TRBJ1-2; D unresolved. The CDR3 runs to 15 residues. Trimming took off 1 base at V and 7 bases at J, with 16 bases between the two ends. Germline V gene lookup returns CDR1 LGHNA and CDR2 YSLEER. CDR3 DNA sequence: TGCGCCAGCAGCCAAGGTTTCGCAGGCGGTGGTGGCTACACCTTC. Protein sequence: CASSQGFAGGGGYTF.

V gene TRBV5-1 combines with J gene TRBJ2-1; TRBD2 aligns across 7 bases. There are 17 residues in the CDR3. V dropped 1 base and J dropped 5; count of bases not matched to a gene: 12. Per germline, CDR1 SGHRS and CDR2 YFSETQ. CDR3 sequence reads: CASSLLGGGTFDNEQFF. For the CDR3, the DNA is TGCGCCAGCAGCTTGCTTGGCGGGGGAACCTTCGACAATGAGCAGTTCTTC. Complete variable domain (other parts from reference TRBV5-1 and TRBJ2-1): KAGVTQTPRYLIKTRGQQVTLSCSPISGHRSVSWYQQTPGQGLQFLFEYFSETQRNKGNFPGRFSGRQFSNSRSEMNVSTLELGDSALYLCASSLLGGGTFDNEQFFGPGTRLTVL.

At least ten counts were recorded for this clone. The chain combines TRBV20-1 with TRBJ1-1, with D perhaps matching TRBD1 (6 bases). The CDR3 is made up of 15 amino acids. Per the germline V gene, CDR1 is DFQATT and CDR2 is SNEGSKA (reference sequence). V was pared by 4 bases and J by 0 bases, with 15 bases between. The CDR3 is CSATQPGVMNTEAFF. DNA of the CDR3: TGCAGTGCTACCCAGCCAGGGGTCATGAACACTGAAGCTTTCTTT.

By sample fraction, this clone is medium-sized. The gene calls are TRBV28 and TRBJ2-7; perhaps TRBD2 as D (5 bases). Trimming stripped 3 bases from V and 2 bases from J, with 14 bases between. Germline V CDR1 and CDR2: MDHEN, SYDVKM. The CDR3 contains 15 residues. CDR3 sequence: CASSFGDAGTYEQYF. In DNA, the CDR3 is TGTGCCAGCAGTTTTGGAGATGCGGGTACCTACGAGCAGTACTTC. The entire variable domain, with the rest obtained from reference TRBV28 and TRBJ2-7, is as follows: DVKVTQSSRYLVKRTGEKVFLECVQDMDHENMFWYRQDPGLGLRLIYFSYDVKMKEKGDIPEGYSVSREKKERFSLILESASTNQTSMYLCASSFGDAGTYEQYFGPGTRLTVT.

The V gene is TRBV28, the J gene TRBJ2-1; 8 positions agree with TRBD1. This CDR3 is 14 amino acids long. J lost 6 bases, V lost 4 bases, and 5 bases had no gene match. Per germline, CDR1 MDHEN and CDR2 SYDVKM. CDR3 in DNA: TGTGCCAGCAGTTCACAAGACAGGGGCAATGAGCAGTTCTTC. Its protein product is CASSSQDRGNEQFF.

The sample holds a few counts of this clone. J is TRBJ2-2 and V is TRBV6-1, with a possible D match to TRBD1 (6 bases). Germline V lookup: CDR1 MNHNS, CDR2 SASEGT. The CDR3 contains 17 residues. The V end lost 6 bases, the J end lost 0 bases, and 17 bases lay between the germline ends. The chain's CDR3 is CASSQGQGIANTGELFF. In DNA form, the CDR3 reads TGTGCCAGCAGCCAAGGGCAGGGGATCGCGAACACCGGGGAGCTGTTTTTT.

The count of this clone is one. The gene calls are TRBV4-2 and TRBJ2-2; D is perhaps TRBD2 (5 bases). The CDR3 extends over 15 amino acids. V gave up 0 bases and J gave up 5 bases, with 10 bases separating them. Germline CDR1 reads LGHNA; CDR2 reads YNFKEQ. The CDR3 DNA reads TGTGCCAGCAGCCAAGATCTAGCAAGGACCGGGGAGCTGTTTTTT. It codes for CASSQDLARTGELFF.

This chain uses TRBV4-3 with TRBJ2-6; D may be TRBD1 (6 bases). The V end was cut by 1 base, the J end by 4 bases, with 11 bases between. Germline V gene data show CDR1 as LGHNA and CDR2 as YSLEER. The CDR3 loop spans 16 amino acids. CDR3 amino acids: CASSQVQGPGANVLTF. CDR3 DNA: TGCGCCAGCAGCCAAGTGCAGGGGCCCGGGGCCAACGTCCTGACTTTC.

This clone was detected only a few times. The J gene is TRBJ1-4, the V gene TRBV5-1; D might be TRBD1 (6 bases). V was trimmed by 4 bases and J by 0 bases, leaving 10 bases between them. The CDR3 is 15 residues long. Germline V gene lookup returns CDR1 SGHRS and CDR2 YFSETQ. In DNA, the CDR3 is TGCGCCAGCAGCCCCAGGACAGCAACTAATGAAAAACTGTTTTTT. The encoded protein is CASSPRTATNEKLFF.

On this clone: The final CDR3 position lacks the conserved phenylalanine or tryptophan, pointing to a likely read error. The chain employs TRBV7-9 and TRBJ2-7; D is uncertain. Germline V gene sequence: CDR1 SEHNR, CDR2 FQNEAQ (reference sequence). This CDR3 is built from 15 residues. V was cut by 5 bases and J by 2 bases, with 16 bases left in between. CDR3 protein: CASSRIVAGAYEQYL. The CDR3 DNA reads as TGTGCCAGCAGCCGCATCGTTGCAGGCGCCTACGAGCAGTACCTC.

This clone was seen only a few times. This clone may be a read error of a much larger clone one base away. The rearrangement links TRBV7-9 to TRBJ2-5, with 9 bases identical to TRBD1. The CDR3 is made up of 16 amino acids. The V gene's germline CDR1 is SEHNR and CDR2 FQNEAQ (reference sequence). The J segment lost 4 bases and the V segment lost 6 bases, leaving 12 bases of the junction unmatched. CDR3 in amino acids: CASRVPDRGLGETQYF. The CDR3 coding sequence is TGTGCCAGCAGAGTACCGGACAGGGGTTTAGGAGAGACCCAGTACTTC.

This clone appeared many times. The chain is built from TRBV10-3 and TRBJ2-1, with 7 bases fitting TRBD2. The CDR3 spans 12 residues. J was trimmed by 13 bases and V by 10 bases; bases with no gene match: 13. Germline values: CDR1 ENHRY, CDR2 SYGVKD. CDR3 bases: TGTGCCACGGGGTTCGTGGGAGGGCAACAGTTCTTC. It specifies CATGFVGGQQFF.

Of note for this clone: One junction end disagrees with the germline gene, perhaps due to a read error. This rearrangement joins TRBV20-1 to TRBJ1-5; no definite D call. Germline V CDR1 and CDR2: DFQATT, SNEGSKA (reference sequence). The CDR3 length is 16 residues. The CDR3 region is CSVRPLTYPLNQPQHF. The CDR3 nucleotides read TGCAGTGTTAGACCCTTGACGTACCCTCTCAATCAGCCCCAGCATTTT.

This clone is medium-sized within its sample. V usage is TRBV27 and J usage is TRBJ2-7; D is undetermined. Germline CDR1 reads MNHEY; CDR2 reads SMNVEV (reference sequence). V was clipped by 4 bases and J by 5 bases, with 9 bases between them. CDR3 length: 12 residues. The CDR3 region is CASSSRLNEQYF. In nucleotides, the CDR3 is TGTGCCAGCAGTTCACGACTTAACGAGCAGTACTTC.

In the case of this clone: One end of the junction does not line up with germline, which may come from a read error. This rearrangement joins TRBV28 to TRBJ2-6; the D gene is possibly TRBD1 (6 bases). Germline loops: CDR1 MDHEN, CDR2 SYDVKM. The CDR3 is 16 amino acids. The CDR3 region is CASSPDSISVANVLTF. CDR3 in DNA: TGTGCCAGCAGTCCGGACAGCATCTCTGTGGCCAACGTCCTGACTTTT.

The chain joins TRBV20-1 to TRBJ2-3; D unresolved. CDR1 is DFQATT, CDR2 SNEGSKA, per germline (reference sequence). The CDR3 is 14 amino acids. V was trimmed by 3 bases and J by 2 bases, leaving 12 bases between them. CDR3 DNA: TGCAGTGCTAGCGTCGATGGTCACACAGATACGCAGTATTTT. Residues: CSASVDGHTDTQYF.

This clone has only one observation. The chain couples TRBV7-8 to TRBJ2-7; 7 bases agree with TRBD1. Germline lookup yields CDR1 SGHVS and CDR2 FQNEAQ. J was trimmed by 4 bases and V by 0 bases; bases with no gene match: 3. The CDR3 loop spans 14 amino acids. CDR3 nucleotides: TGTGCCAGCAGCTTAGCCGCGACAGGGTACGAGCAGTACTTC. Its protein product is CASSLAATGYEQYF.

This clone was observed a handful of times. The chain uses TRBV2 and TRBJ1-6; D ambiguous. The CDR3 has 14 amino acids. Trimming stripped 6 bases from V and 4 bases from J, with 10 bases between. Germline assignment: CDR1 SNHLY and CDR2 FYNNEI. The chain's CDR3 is CASRLGPYNSPLHF. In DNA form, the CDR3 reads TGTGCCAGCAGACTCGGTCCTTATAATTCACCCCTCCACTTT.

CDR3 sequence reads: CASSPPGQGRVSPLHF. Here the CDR3 DNA reads TGTGCCAGCTCACCACCCGGACAGGGAAGGGTTTCACCCCTCCACTTT. This chain joins TRBV18 and TRBJ1-6; the match to TRBD1 covers 8 bases. Germline lookup yields CDR1 KGHSH and CDR2 LQKENI. V lost 0 bases to trimming and J lost 9 bases; unmatched junction nucleotides: 7. The CDR3 loop spans 16 amino acids.

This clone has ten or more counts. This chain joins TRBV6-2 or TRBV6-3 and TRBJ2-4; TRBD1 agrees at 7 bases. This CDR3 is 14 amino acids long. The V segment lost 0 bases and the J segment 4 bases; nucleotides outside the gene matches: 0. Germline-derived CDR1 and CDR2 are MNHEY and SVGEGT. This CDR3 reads CASSYSDRKNIQYF. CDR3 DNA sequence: TGTGCCAGCAGTTACTCGGACAGGAAAAACATTCAGTACTTC.

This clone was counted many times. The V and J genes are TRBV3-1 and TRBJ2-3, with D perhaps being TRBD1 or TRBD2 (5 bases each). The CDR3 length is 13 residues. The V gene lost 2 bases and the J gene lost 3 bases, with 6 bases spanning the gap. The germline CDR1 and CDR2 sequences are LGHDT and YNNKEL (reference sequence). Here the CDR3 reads CASSQWGTDTQYF. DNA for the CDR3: TGTGCCAGCAGCCAATGGGGGACAGATACGCAGTATTTT.

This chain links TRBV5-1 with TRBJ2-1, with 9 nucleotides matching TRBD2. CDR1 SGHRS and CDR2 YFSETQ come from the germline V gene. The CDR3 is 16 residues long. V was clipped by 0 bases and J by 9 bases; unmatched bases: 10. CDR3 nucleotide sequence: TGCGCCAGCAGCTTGGCCGGGACTAGCAAGGGAGGTGAGCAGTTCTTC. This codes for CASSLAGTSKGGEQFF.

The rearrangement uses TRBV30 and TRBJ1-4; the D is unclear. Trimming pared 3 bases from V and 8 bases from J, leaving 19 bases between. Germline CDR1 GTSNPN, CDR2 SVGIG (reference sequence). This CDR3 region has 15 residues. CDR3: CAWSKLGVAFEKLFF. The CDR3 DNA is TGTGCCTGGAGCAAACTCGGGGTTGCCTTCGAAAAACTGTTTTTT.

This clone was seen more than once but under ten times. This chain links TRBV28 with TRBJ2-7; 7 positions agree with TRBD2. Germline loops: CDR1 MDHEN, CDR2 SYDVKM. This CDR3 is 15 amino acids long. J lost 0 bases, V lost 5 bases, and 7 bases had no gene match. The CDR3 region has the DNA TGTGCCAGCAGTCCCCAGGGACTAAGCTCCTACGAGCAGTACTTC. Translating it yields CASSPQGLSSYEQYF.

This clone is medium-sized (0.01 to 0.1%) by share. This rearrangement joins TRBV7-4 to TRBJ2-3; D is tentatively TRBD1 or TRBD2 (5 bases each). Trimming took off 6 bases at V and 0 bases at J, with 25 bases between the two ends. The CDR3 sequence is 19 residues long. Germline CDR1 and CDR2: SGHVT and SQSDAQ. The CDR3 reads CASRGPGPTTDPSTDTQYF. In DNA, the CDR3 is TGTGCCAGCAGGGGGCCGGGGCCAACAACAGACCCTAGCACAGATACGCAGTATTTT.

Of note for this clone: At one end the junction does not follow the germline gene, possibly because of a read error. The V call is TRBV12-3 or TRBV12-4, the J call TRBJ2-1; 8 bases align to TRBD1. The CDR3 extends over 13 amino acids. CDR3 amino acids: CAGSWGQATPVLF. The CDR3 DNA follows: TGTGCCGGCAGTTGGGGACAGGCTACCCCTGTCCTCTTC.